The 24 T cell receptor beta chains presented below share a single source sample, sequenced in a study of cytomegalovirus exposure and HLA in healthy donors. Primers for the PCR totalled 60 Vbeta and 13 Jbeta. Assay: immunoSEQ multiplex PCR; the TCRdb copy retains only in-frame clones and omits some. The data show some 200,000 clones, around 79% seen once. The sequenced sample consisted of PBMCs. These TCRs come from a girl aged 10 to 17 in good health and CMV-seropositive.

The rearrangement uses TRBV30 and TRBJ1-6, with a possible D match to TRBD1 (5 bases). CDR3 length: 14 residues. V shed 1 base and J shed 7 bases, with 11 bases lying between them. The germline gives CDR1 GTSNPN, CDR2 SVGIG (reference sequence). CDR3 DNA: TGTGCCTGGAGTGCGGCCAGGGCAAATTCACCCCTCCACTTT. This sequence encodes CAWSAARANSPLHF.

V gene TRBV18 combines with J gene TRBJ1-6, with D perhaps TRBD1 (5 bases). Trimming took off 4 bases at V and 0 bases at J, with 13 bases between the two ends. The CDR3 is 17 amino acids. CDR1 and CDR2 from the germline V gene are KGHSH and LQKENI. CDR3 sequence (DNA): TGTGCCAGCTCACAGGGCGGGGGAATCTCCTATAATTCACCCCTCCACTTT. It codes for CASSQGGGISYNSPLHF.

This chain joins TRBV18 and TRBJ1-1; TRBD1 is a possible D gene (5 bases). Germline CDR1 and CDR2: KGHSH and LQKENI. This CDR3 is built from 14 residues. Deletions cut 5 bases from V and 1 base from J, with 11 bases between. This CDR3 reads CASSVGQPNTEAFF. DNA of the CDR3: TGTGCCAGCTCAGTTGGACAACCGAACACTGAAGCTTTCTTT.

There are a few counts of this clone. J is TRBJ2-2 and V is TRBV5-6; TRBD1 matches at 7 bases. V shed 2 bases, J shed 6 bases, and the junction held 7 bases outside the gene matches. This CDR3 has 15 amino acids. CDR1 is SGHDT and CDR2 is YYEEEE in the germline V gene. The CDR3 loop is CASSFRGGQPGELFF. The CDR3 coding sequence is TGTGCCAGCAGCTTTAGAGGGGGCCAACCCGGGGAGCTGTTTTTT.

The genes are TRBV5-1 and TRBJ2-7, with a tentative D call TRBD2 (5 bases). CDR1 SGHRS and CDR2 YFSETQ come from the germline V gene. The CDR3 has 13 residues. Trimming took 3 bases from V and 1 from J, leaving 8 bases between them. DNA of the CDR3: TGCGCCAGCAGCTACGGGGTTTCCTACGAGCAGTACTTC. This gives the protein CASSYGVSYEQYF.

The rearrangement links TRBV6-1 to TRBJ1-5; no clear D. Trimming removed 6 bases from V and 1 base from J, with 13 bases in between. The length of the CDR3 is 15 residues. Germline CDR1 MNHNS, CDR2 SASEGT. CDR3 sequence: CASRVSTSSNQPQHF. CDR3 nucleotide sequence: TGTGCCAGCAGGGTTTCCACATCCAGCAATCAGCCCCAGCATTTT.

This chain joins TRBV6-1 and TRBJ2-5; TRBD1 matches 8 bases. The CDR3 covers 13 residues. CDR1 and CDR2 (germline): MNHNS, SASEGT. After removal of 7 bases from V and 5 bases from J, the junction contained 6 bases not matched to a gene. The CDR3 is CASKTGVRETQYF. CDR3 nucleotide sequence: TGTGCCAGCAAGACAGGGGTACGGGAGACCCAGTACTTC.

The CDR3 region is CASSRDRADEKLFF. The DNA for the CDR3 is TGCGCCAGCAGCCGCGACAGGGCCGATGAAAAACTGTTTTTT. The chain links TRBV5-1 to TRBJ1-4; 7 bases line up with TRBD1. V was clipped by 4 bases and J by 6 bases; unmatched bases: 6. Looked up from germline, CDR1 is SGHRS and CDR2 is YFSETQ. CDR3 length equals 14 residues.

The V call is TRBV7-2, the J call TRBJ2-7; 11 positions agree with TRBD2. The CDR3 runs 17 residues. CDR1 and CDR2 (germline): SGHTA, FQGNSA. Trimming took 5 bases from V and 2 from J; bases not matched to a gene: 11. The CDR3, as DNA: TGTGCCAGCAGCCGGGGCCTAGCGGGGGGCCGAACCTACGAGCAGTACTTC. Translated: CASSRGLAGGRTYEQYF.

V gene TRBV7-8 combines with J gene TRBJ1-2; D is ambiguous. Germline CDR1 and CDR2: SGHVS and FQNEAQ. This CDR3 has 14 residues. The V gene lost 8 bases and the J gene lost 2 bases, with 15 bases spanning the gap. CDR3 protein: CASRPYEGNYGYTF. CDR3 DNA sequence: TGTGCCAGCCGCCCATATGAGGGCAACTATGGCTACACCTTC. Combining the CDR3 with reference TRBV7-8 and TRBJ1-2 gives the whole variable domain GAGVSQSPRYKVAKRGQDVALRCDPISGHVSLFWYQQALGQGPEFLTYFQNEAQLDKSGLPSDRFFAERPEGSVSTLKIQRTQQEDSAVYLCASRPYEGNYGYTFGSGTRLTVV.

V gene TRBV4-3 combines with J gene TRBJ1-4, with D possibly matching TRBD1 (6 bases). Germline V gene data show CDR1 as LGHNA and CDR2 as YSLEER. The CDR3 length is 16 residues. V shed 2 bases and J shed 2 bases, with 12 bases lying between them. CDR3: CASSQTWTATNEKLFF. CDR3 bases: TGCGCCAGCAGCCAAACCTGGACAGCTACTAATGAAAAACTGTTTTTT.

The V gene is TRBV15, the J gene TRBJ2-3, with a tentative D call TRBD2 (6 bases). V shed 7 bases and J shed 4 bases, with 12 bases lying between them. The CDR3 totals 13 residues. CDR1 is LNHNV, CDR2 YYDKDF, per germline (reference sequence). CDR3 residues: CATKSSEPDTQYF. The DNA for the CDR3 is TGTGCCACCAAGTCTAGCGAGCCAGATACGCAGTATTTT.

The rearrangement links TRBV5-5 to TRBJ2-7; 11 bases match TRBD1. Trimming at V came to 1 base and at J to 11 bases, leaving 8 bases not matched to a gene. Germline V lookup: CDR1 SGHKS, CDR2 YYEKEE (reference sequence). CDR3 size: 14 residues. CDR3 coding DNA: TGTGCCAGCAGCTTGTGGGAACCGGGACAGGGGGAGTACTTC. It is translated as CASSLWEPGQGEYF.

The chain has TRBV19 and TRBJ1-5; D unresolved. The germline gives CDR1 LNHDA, CDR2 SQIVND (reference sequence). Trimming took 4 bases from V and 1 from J, leaving 11 bases between them. This CDR3 contains 15 residues. CDR3: CASSKAEGSNQPQHF. The CDR3 region has the DNA TGTGCCAGTAGTAAGGCGGAGGGAAGCAATCAGCCCCAGCATTTT.

The table lists this clone with a few counts. This sequence joins TRBV2 and TRBJ2-1, with D unclear. This CDR3 has 15 amino acids. V lost 0 bases, J lost 0 bases, and 6 bases lay in between. Germline V CDR1 and CDR2: SNHLY, FYNNEI. This chain's CDR3 is CASSEAVSSYNEQFF. CDR3 coding DNA: TGTGCCAGCAGTGAAGCAGTGAGCTCCTACAATGAGCAGTTCTTC.

V and J are TRBV30 and TRBJ2-5; 8 nucleotides match TRBD2. This CDR3 has 16 residues. Trimming at V came to 0 bases and at J to 1 base, leaving 7 bases not matched to a gene. Germline CDR1 reads GTSNPN; CDR2 reads SVGIG (reference sequence). The CDR3, as DNA: TGTGCCTGGAGTGTGGGGAGCGGGGGTACCCAAGAGACCCAGTACTTC. This sequence encodes CAWSVGSGGTQETQYF.

V gene TRBV5-1 combines with J gene TRBJ2-2; the D gene is possibly TRBD1 (6 bases). CDR1 SGHRS and CDR2 YFSETQ come from the germline V gene. The CDR3 totals 16 residues. V gave up 0 bases and J gave up 1 base, with 10 bases separating them. The CDR3 sequence is CASSLGAQGNTGELFF. The CDR3 nucleotides read TGCGCCAGCAGCTTGGGGGCACAGGGGAACACCGGGGAGCTGTTTTTT.

The chain couples TRBV9 to TRBJ2-7; maybe TRBD1 (6 bases). From germline, CDR1 is SGDLS and CDR2 YYNGEE. V lost 7 bases and J lost 0, with 11 bases in between. This CDR3 has 13 amino acids. CDR3 in amino acids: CASSTGPSYEQYF. CDR3 DNA sequence: TGTGCCAGCTCTACAGGGCCCTCCTACGAGCAGTACTTC.

The chain is built from TRBV19 and TRBJ2-3, with 9 bases identical to TRBD2. Germline V gene data show CDR1 as LNHDA and CDR2 as SQIVND (reference sequence). The CDR3 loop spans 16 amino acids. After removal of 3 bases from V and 0 bases from J, the junction contained 4 bases not matched to a gene. The chain's CDR3 is CASSIASGASTDTQYF. CDR3 coding DNA: TGTGCCAGTAGTATTGCTAGCGGGGCTAGCACAGATACGCAGTATTTT.

The CDR3 loop is CAWSVRAGGGFQHF. DNA for the CDR3: TGTGCCTGGAGTGTACGGGCAGGGGGAGGTTTCCAGCATTTT. The chain recombines TRBV30 with TRBJ1-5; 7 bases are a match to TRBD1. This CDR3 region has 14 residues. Germline V CDR1 and CDR2: GTSNPN, SVGIG (reference sequence). Trimming removed 0 bases from V and 12 bases from J; junction bases left unmatched: 11.

V usage is TRBV21-1 and J usage is TRBJ1-6. TRBV21-1 is designated a pseudogene. This CDR3 is built from 15 residues. The CDR3 loop reads CASSKDREVNSPLHF. In DNA, the CDR3 is TGTGCCAGCAGCAAAGATCGGGAGGTGAATTCACCCCTCCACTTT.

CDR3 residues: CASSSQRSPLHF. CDR3 in DNA: TGTGCCAGCAGCTCCCAGAGGTCACCCCTCCACTTT. The chain is built from TRBV11-2 and TRBJ1-6, with D uncertain. This CDR3 comprises 12 residues. V lost 4 bases to trimming and J lost 10 bases, with 8 bases between them. Germline assignment: CDR1 SGHAT and CDR2 FQNNGV. Combining the CDR3 with reference TRBV11-2 and TRBJ1-6 gives the whole variable domain EAGVAQSPRYKIIEKRQSVAFWCNPISGHATLYWYQQILGQGPKLLIQFQNNGVVDDSQLPKDRFSAERLKGVDSTLKIQPAKLEDSAVYLCASSSQRSPLHFGNGTRLTVT.

This clone was recorded only once. CDR3 protein: CASSLNGVGELFF. DNA of the CDR3: TGTGCCAGCAGTTTAAACGGGGTCGGGGAGCTGTTTTTT. The chain combines TRBV27 with TRBJ2-2, with TRBD2 as a possible D gene (5 bases). Germline-derived CDR1 and CDR2 are MNHEY and SMNVEV (reference sequence). The CDR3 is 13 amino acids. Trimming removed 2 bases from V and 7 bases from J, with 8 bases in between.

The chain uses TRBV5-5 and TRBJ1-1, with 9 bases lining up with TRBD1. The V segment lost 5 bases and the J segment 5 bases; nucleotides outside the gene matches: 7. CDR1 and CDR2 (germline): SGHKS, YYEKEE (reference sequence). The CDR3 has 14 residues. The CDR3 reads CASRYDRGWTEAFF. The CDR3 coding sequence is TGTGCCAGCAGGTACGACAGGGGGTGGACTGAAGCTTTCTTT.